This passage covers 8 T cell receptor beta chains from one sample sequenced in a study of blood T cell repertoires in COVID-19. TCRdb keeps only in-frame clones here, not all; method: immunoSEQ multiplex PCR. The sample consists of around 130,000 clones, around 82% of them appearing once. The sample comprised peripheral blood. Receptors were obtained from a human donor in a cohort sampled during active COVID-19.

The chain combines TRBV29-1 with TRBJ1-4; unclear D gene. CDR3 length: 13 residues. The V and J ends lost 4 bases and 7 bases respectively, with 13 bases between them. From germline, CDR1 is SQVTM and CDR2 ANQGSEA. CDR3 sequence reads: CSVVKGVGEKLFF. Here the CDR3 DNA reads TGCAGCGTTGTGAAGGGAGTCGGTGAAAAACTGTTTTTT. Combining the CDR3 with reference TRBV29-1 and TRBJ1-4 gives the whole variable domain SAVISQKPSRDICQRGTSLTIQCQVDSQVTMMFWYRQQPGQSLTLIATANQGSEATYESGFVIDKFPISRPNLTFSTLTVSNMSPEDSSIYLCSVVKGVGEKLFFGSGTQLSVL.

The chain employs TRBV6-5 and TRBJ2-3; D is perhaps TRBD2 (5 bases). V lost 0 bases and J 0 bases, leaving 7 bases between the germline ends. Germline lookup yields CDR1 MNHEY and CDR2 SVGAGI. CDR3 length: 15 amino acids. The CDR3 spells CASSYSGVSTDTQYF. The DNA of the CDR3 is TGTGCCAGCAGTTACTCCGGGGTGAGCACAGATACGCAGTATTTT.

V is TRBV5-1 and J is TRBJ1-1; no reliable D call. V was cut by 3 bases and J by 5 bases, with 17 bases left in between. This CDR3 spans 15 amino acids. CDR1 is SGHRS and CDR2 is YFSETQ in the germline V gene. CDR3 sequence reads: CASSYLPVSQTEAFF. In DNA, the CDR3 is TGCGCCAGCAGCTACCTCCCGGTCTCACAGACTGAAGCTTTCTTT.

By proportion, this clone is medium-sized. The CDR3 DNA reads TGTGCCAGCAGTCGGACTGGAAATCCCGAGCAGTACTTC. This codes for CASSRTGNPEQYF. The rearrangement links TRBV2 to TRBJ2-7, with D possibly matching TRBD2 (5 bases). The germline V gene has CDR1 SNHLY and CDR2 FYNNEI. Deletions cut 5 bases from V and 6 bases from J, with 14 bases between. CDR3 size: 13 residues.

The chain recombines TRBV4-2 with TRBJ2-7; TRBD2 agrees at 8 bases. CDR3 length: 17 amino acids. Per germline, CDR1 LGHNA and CDR2 YNFKEQ. Trimming removed 1 base from V and 7 bases from J; junction bases left unmatched: 15. The CDR3 region is CASSQGAGGERFWEQYF. In DNA, the CDR3 is TGTGCCAGCAGCCAAGGGGCGGGGGGCGAGCGGTTTTGGGAGCAGTACTTC.

The chain carries TRBV11-3 and TRBJ2-1; TRBD1 agrees at 7 bases. Germline assignment: CDR1 SGHNT and CDR2 YENEEA. The length of the CDR3 is 15 residues. With V trimmed by 1 base and J by 0 bases, 0 bases remained unmatched. This CDR3 is CASSLGDSSYNEQFF. CDR3 DNA: TGTGCCAGCAGCTTAGGGGACAGCTCCTACAATGAGCAGTTCTTC.

This chain uses TRBV19 with TRBJ1-2, with a weak D call TRBD1 (6 bases). The CDR3 is 14 amino acids. Between the trimmed V and J ends, which lost 7 bases and 4 bases, there was a span of 16 bases. CDR1 is LNHDA, CDR2 SQIVND, per germline (reference sequence). CDR3 DNA: TGTGCCAGTACCCAACCAGGGGATATCTATGGCTACACCTTC. Protein: CASTQPGDIYGYTF.

J is TRBJ1-3 and V is TRBV10-1; possibly TRBD1 for D (6 bases). The CDR3 has 13 amino acids. The V end lost 7 bases, the J end lost 0 bases, and 7 bases lay between the germline ends. Germline CDR1 is WNHNN and CDR2 is SYGVQD (reference sequence). This chain's CDR3 is CASMGASGNTIYF. The CDR3 DNA is TGCGCCAGCATGGGGGCCTCTGGAAACACCATATATTTT.